A selection of T cell receptor beta chains follows, all from one sample in a study of CD8 T cells in Susac syndrome. TCRdb analysed the immunoSEQ multiplex PCR reads with MiXCR anew, one entry per CDR3 protein. The data show some 190,000 distinct CDR3 sequences, under 95% seen once. Input material: CD4+ T cells from PBMCs. These TCRs come from a human donor in good health. The CDR3 runs from the conserved cysteine through the conserved F or W. The order of the fields is clone size, D gene, CDR3 length, V gene, J gene, CDR3 protein, CDR3 DNA. The D gene is left open where the match is weak. Clone size is not always given. Where it is, it says once, few, many or a class for expanded clones.

-	-	14	TRBV9	TRBJ2-5	CASSPGIVGETQYF	TGTGCCAGCAGCCCCGGGATAGTTGGAGAGACCCAGTACTTC
-	TRBD1	13	TRBV12-3/TRBV12-4	TRBJ1-2	CASSLTGGYGYTF	TGTGCCAGCAGCTTGACAGGGGGCTATGGCTACACCTTC
-	TRBD1	12	TRBV7-9	TRBJ1-2	CASSRQGRGYTF	TGTGCCAGCAGCAGACAGGGCCGGGGCTACACCTTC
-	-	13	TRBV5-1	TRBJ1-1	CASSFQAKTEAFF	TGCGCCAGCAGCTTTCAGGCTAAGACTGAAGCTTTCTTT
-	TRBD1	16	TRBV24-1	TRBJ2-2	CATSDAGQGAPGELFF	TGTGCCACCAGTGACGCAGGACAGGGGGCACCCGGGGAGCTGTTTTTT
-	-	14	TRBV25-1	TRBJ1-2	CASSEYQDSYGYTF	TGTGCCAGCAGTGAATATCAGGATAGCTATGGCTACACCTTC
-	-	15	TRBV24-1	TRBJ2-3	CATSGQPVGTDTQYF	TGTGCCACCAGTGGCCAACCAGTCGGCACAGATACGCAGTATTTT
-	TRBD2	15	TRBV5-4	TRBJ2-1	CASSARLAGVNEQFF	TGTGCCAGCAGCGCACGACTAGCGGGGGTCAATGAGCAGTTCTTC
-	-	13	TRBV28	TRBJ1-2	CAAKPPAHYGYTF	TGTGCCGCCAAACCGCCCGCCCACTATGGCTACACCTTC
once	-	17	TRBV12-3/TRBV12-4	TRBJ2-2	CASSLQGVTGDTGELFF	TGTGCCAGCAGTTTACAGGGAGTTACGGGGGACACCGGGGAGCTGTTTTTT
-	TRBD2	16	TRBV9	TRBJ2-1	CASSVGLAGNMNEQFF	TGTGCCAGCAGCGTTGGACTAGCGGGGAACATGAATGAGCAGTTCTTC
-	TRBD1	13	TRBV29-1	TRBJ1-1	CSVGGQLNTEAFF	TGCAGCGTGGGGGGACAGTTAAACACTGAAGCTTTCTTT
once	-	14	TRBV6-5	TRBJ1-3	CASKRDLLKYTIYF	TGTGCCAGCAAAAGGGACCTCTTAAAGTACACCATATATTTT
-	TRBD1	15	TRBV7-8	TRBJ2-4	CASSLPGGRENIQYF	TGTGCCAGCAGCCTGCCAGGGGGCCGCGAAAACATTCAGTACTTC
once	-	16	TRBV3-1	TRBJ1-1	CASSQASRGSNTEAFF	TGTGCCAGCAGCCAAGCCTCCCGAGGGAGTAACACTGAAGCTTTCTTT
-	-	16	TRBV9	TRBJ2-1	CASSVAPGGQGNEQFF	TGTGCCAGCAGCGTAGCCCCAGGGGGGCAGGGCAATGAGCAGTTCTTC
few	-	11	TRBV6-2/TRBV6-3	TRBJ2-3	CASSYSDTQYF	TGTGCCAGCAGTTACTCGGATACGCAGTATTTT
-	-	14	TRBV7-2	TRBJ2-3	CASSLFSRTDTQYF	TGTGCCAGCAGCTTATTCAGCCGCACAGATACGCAGTATTTT
once	-	13	TRBV20-1	TRBJ2-2	CSARVQGDGELFF	TGCAGTGCTAGAGTACAGGGAGACGGGGAGCTGTTTTTT
-	-	16	TRBV3-1	TRBJ1-4	CASSQDEDTLNEKLFF	TGTGCCAGCAGCCAAGATGAGGACACGCTTAATGAAAAACTGTTTTTT
-	-	14	TRBV9	TRBJ2-1	CASSAGVAGNEQFF	TGTGCCAGCAGCGCCGGGGTTGCGGGTAATGAGCAGTTCTTC
-	-	14	TRBV10-3	TRBJ1-3	CASQDVAPGNTIYF	TGTGCCAGCCAGGACGTGGCGCCTGGAAACACCATATATTTT
-	-	11	TRBV14	TRBJ2-5	CASSQTTTQYF	TGTGCCAGCAGCCAGACAACGACCCAGTACTTC
-	-	17	TRBV19	TRBJ1-1	CASSIVGLRGFNTEAFF	TGTGCCAGTAGTATAGTCGGCCTACGGGGATTTAACACTGAAGCTTTCTTT
-	TRBD1	13	TRBV25-1	TRBJ1-5	CATQGGINQPQHF	TGTGCCACCCAGGGGGGGATCAATCAGCCCCAGCATTTT
-	-	17	TRBV4-1	TRBJ2-2	CASSQVRGITNTGELFF	TGCGCCAGCAGCCAAGTGAGGGGGATTACGAACACCGGGGAGCTGTTTTTT
few	TRBD2	14	TRBV12-3/TRBV12-4	TRBJ2-3	CASSPGLASDTQYF	TGTGCCAGCAGCCCAGGACTAGCCTCAGATACGCAGTATTTT
-	-	13	TRBV12-3/TRBV12-4	TRBJ2-5	CASSLFTQETQYF	TGTGCCAGCAGTTTATTCACGCAAGAGACCCAGTACTTC
-	-	14	TRBV7-2	TRBJ1-1	CASSLRRGNTEAFF	TGTGCCAGCAGCTTAAGGCGGGGGAACACTGAAGCTTTCTTT
-	TRBD2	15	TRBV28	TRBJ2-3	CASKSSGGATDTQYF	TGTGCCAGCAAGAGTAGCGGGGGGGCTACAGATACGCAGTATTTT
-	TRBD1	13	TRBV19	TRBJ1-5	CASSSQGEQPQHF	TGTGCCAGTAGTTCGCAGGGGGAACAGCCCCAGCATTTT
-	-	15	TRBV7-2	TRBJ1-4	CASSLDRGLNEKLFF	TGTGCCAGCAGCTTGGACCGCGGACTTAATGAAAAACTGTTTTTT
once	-	13	TRBV18	TRBJ2-4	CASSQDREGIQYF	TGTGCCAGCTCACAAGACAGGGAGGGCATTCAGTACTTC
-	-	13	TRBV6-5	TRBJ1-4	CASSYILNEKLFF	TGTGCCAGCAGTTACATTTTAAATGAAAAACTGTTTTTT
-	-	13	TRBV28	TRBJ2-3	CASIPLSTDTQYF	TGTGCCAGCATCCCCCTTAGCACAGATACGCAGTATTTT
once	-	11	TRBV18	TRBJ2-4	CASSPGTIQYF	TGTGCCAGCTCACCAGGGACTATTCAGTACTTC
-	-	14	TRBV6-5	TRBJ1-6	CASSSRHGLIPLHF	TGTGCCAGCAGTTCTAGACACGGATTAATCCCCCTCCACTTT
once	-	16	TRBV6-5	TRBJ2-7	CASSYSRFDSFYEQYF	TGTGCCAGCAGTTACTCGAGGTTCGACAGCTTCTACGAGCAGTACTTC
once	-	12	TRBV30	TRBJ2-1	CAWSRQINEQFF	TGTGCCTGGAGTAGACAGATTAATGAGCAGTTCTTC
once	-	15	TRBV5-1	TRBJ2-7	CASSSVGLSSYEQYF	TGCGCCAGCAGCTCGGTGGGGTTGAGCTCCTACGAGCAGTACTTC
-	-	14	TRBV19	TRBJ1-5	CASSPGPGNQPQHF	TGTGCCAGCTCACCGGGACCAGGCAATCAGCCCCAGCATTTT
-	-	18	TRBV11-2	TRBJ1-1	CASSLRPPSSHGGTEAFF	TGTGCCAGCAGCCTCCGCCCGCCCTCCTCTCACGGGGGCACTGAAGCTTTCTTT
-	TRBD1	13	TRBV29-1	TRBJ1-1	CSVPRGPNTEAFF	TGCAGCGTTCCCAGGGGGCCTAACACTGAAGCTTTCTTT
-	-	16	TRBV5-4	TRBJ2-6	CASSAVLDPGANVLTF	TGTGCCAGCAGCGCCGTTCTAGATCCTGGGGCCAACGTCCTGACTTTC
-	TRBD1	16	TRBV6-5	TRBJ1-2	CASSIRGQGAGYGYTF	TGTGCCAGCAGTATACGAGGACAGGGGGCGGGTTATGGCTACACCTTC
-	-	12	TRBV7-2	TRBJ2-3	CASSAPPDTQYF	TGTGCCAGCAGCGCCCCTCCAGATACGCAGTATTTT
-	TRBD1	13	TRBV20-1	TRBJ1-1	CSARSTGYTEAFF	TGCAGTGCTAGATCGACAGGGTACACTGAAGCTTTCTTT
-	TRBD2	16	TRBV13	TRBJ2-7	CASSQKRGRNAYEQYF	TGTGCCAGCAGCCAAAAGCGGGGGAGGAATGCCTACGAGCAGTACTTC
-	-	13	TRBV28	TRBJ2-7	CASSSGGYYEQYF	TGTGCCAGCAGCTCCGGCGGGTACTACGAGCAGTACTTC